Sequencing of this TCR beta chain was carried out in a study of blood T cell repertoires in COVID-19. Some clones are missing from TCRdb's copy, which holds only in-frame ones; the method was immunoSEQ multiplex PCR. In the table there are a few hundred thousand clones, around 88% of which are singletons. There are 13 residues in the CDR3. Per germline, CDR1 SGHTA and CDR2 FQGNSA. V gave up 0 bases and J gave up 8 bases, with 10 bases separating them. This receptor was obtained from a woman between 45 and 60 years old with acute or convalescent COVID-19. This chain connects TRBV7-2 to TRBJ1-1; a possible D gene is TRBD1 (5 bases). The sample taken for sequencing was peripheral blood. The CDR3 is CASSLARRGEAFF. In nucleotides, the CDR3 is TGTGCCAGCAGCTTAGCGCGTCGGGGGGAAGCTTTCTTT.